The rows below give T cell receptor beta chains drawn from one sample of a study of CDR3 diversity in severe acne. TCRdb passed the PCR reads through MiXCR, listing each CDR3 protein once. The top ten clones hold 9.5% to 15% of a sample with more than 85,000 distinct CDR3 sequences, 51% of them seen once. Sequencing input: blood. Receptor source: a male donor with acne. CDR3s include the opening cysteine and the closing phenylalanine or tryptophan. Fields, in order: J gene, V gene, D gene, clone size, CDR3 DNA, CDR3 protein. D genes are given only for firm matches. Clone size is shown for a subset of rows, as once, few, many or a class of expanded clone.

>TRBJ1-5|TRBV28|.|.
TGTGCCAGTGGGGAAGTACAGGGCAGCAATCAGCCCCAGCATTTT
CASGEVQGSNQPQHF
>TRBJ1-1|TRBV25-1|.|.
TGTGCCAGCAGCCCCTTTGGACAGAACACTGAAGCTTTCTTT
CASSPFGQNTEAFF
>TRBJ1-6|TRBV7-9|.|.
TGTGCCAGCAGCCCGGGGCTTTCACCCCTCCACTTT
CASSPGLSPLHF
>TRBJ2-2|TRBV28|TRBD2|.
TGTGCCAGCAGGTCCGGGGGGGTGGAGAGCACTGTGGAGCTGTTTTTT
CASRSGGVESTVELFF
>TRBJ2-7|TRBV11-2|.|many
TGTGCCAGCAGCTTAGGGGGGGCCATCTACGAGCAGTACTTC
CASSLGGAIYEQYF
>TRBJ2-3|TRBV5-1|TRBD1|many
TGCGCCAGCAGCTTGGCGGGGGGGACAGGGGCACAGAATACGCAGTATTTT
CASSLAGGTGAQNTQYF
>TRBJ2-2|TRBV10-1|.|once
TGCGCCAGCAGTGAGTGGGCCCTGGCTGGGGAGCTGTTTTTT
CASSEWALAGELFF
>TRBJ1-5|TRBV29-1|.|.
TGCAGCGCAGGAAGTGGTGGCAATCAGCCCCAGCATTTT
CSAGSGGNQPQHF
>TRBJ2-7|TRBV25-1|.|.
TGTGCCAGCAGTGCGCGTTACGGGATCTACTCCTACGAGCAGTACTTC
CASSARYGIYSYEQYF
>TRBJ2-3|TRBV20-1|.|.
TGCAGTGCAAAACCCAGGGGCGGGAGCCCTGTAGATACGCAGTATTTT
CSAKPRGGSPVDTQYF
>TRBJ2-3|TRBV20-1|.|many
TGCAGTGCTAGTCGCGATACGCAGTATTTT
CSASRDTQYF
>TRBJ2-1|TRBV20-1|TRBD2|.
TGCAGTGCTAGACCTACTACTAGCGGGAGTTCCGATGAGCAGTTCTTC
CSARPTTSGSSDEQFF
>TRBJ2-6|TRBV2|TRBD2|.
TGTGCCAGCAGTTATAGCGGGAGGGCCAACGTCCTGACTTTC
CASSYSGRANVLTF
>TRBJ2-5|TRBV11-2|TRBD1|.
TGTGCCAGCAGTTACACAACACAGGACAGGGGAGTGATTGAGACCCAGTACTTC
CASSYTTQDRGVIETQYF
>TRBJ1-2|TRBV25-1|TRBD1|.
TGTGCCAGCAGTGAATATTCCGGGGACAGGGTCCTCTATGGCTACACCTTC
CASSEYSGDRVLYGYTF
>TRBJ2-7|TRBV11-2|TRBD1|many
TGTGCCAGCAGCTACTACAGGGGTTCCCACTACGAGCAGTACTTC
CASSYYRGSHYEQYF
>TRBJ2-5|TRBV25-1|.|.
TGTGCCAGCAGGGGGGGGGCTGGAGAGACCCAGTACTTC
CASRGGAGETQYF